This TCR beta chain was sequenced for a study of Graves' ophthalmopathy and Graves' hyperthyroidism. Study-wide background: Peripheral blood collection took place at initial diagnosis, before any treatment. Findings of the study overall: Sensitivity of 65% to 71% and specificity of 72% to 80% were achieved by the model that predicted ophthalmopathy progression.

At least ten counts were recorded for this clonotype. Its antigen remains unidentified. Orbital computed tomography, thyroid ultrasound, TRAb, serum thyroxine and clinical symptoms formed the basis of diagnosis. Amplifying from RNA transcripts, the study obtained TCR beta CDR3 regions. HTBI primers primed a first-round RT-PCR, and a second-round multiplex PCR followed. MiXCR was run by TCRdb on the multiplex PCR reads, yielding one entry per CDR3 protein. The sample has about 740,000 distinct CDR3 sequences; approximately 40% are singletons. Sequencing was carried out using peripheral blood. This receptor was identified in an adult man with Graves' ophthalmopathy.

The DNA of the CDR3 is TGTGCCAGCAGCACACCACCACAGGGAGAGGATAATTCACCCCTCCACTTT. Protein: CASSTPPQGEDNSPLHF. The rearrangement links TRBV7-8 to TRBJ1-6; TRBD1 is a possible D gene (6 bases). The CDR3 has 17 residues. Trimming stripped 5 bases from V and 5 bases from J, with 19 bases between. CDR1 SGHVS and CDR2 FQNEAQ come from the germline V gene.